This TCR beta chain was captured by sequencing in a study of blood T cells in healthy people across ages. Study-wide context: Per every two T cells, about one barcoded beta molecule was captured by template switching. Study conclusions and caveats: A greater number of naive CD4+ cells and higher diversity distinguished long-lived donors from aged donors.

The germline gives CDR1 SGHTA, CDR2 FQGNSA. The V segment lost 1 base and the J segment 2 bases; nucleotides outside the gene matches: 5. The CDR3 is 16 amino acids. Alongside a J-beta primer mix, a sample-barcoded 5' primer served in a second PCR lasting roughly 6 to 12 cycles. TCRdb ran MiXCR on the 5' RACE reads and lists one entry per CDR3 protein. The sample holds 600,000 or so distinct CDR3 sequences, roughly 21% seen once. Isolated PBMCs totaled at least 6.5 million in each sample. As to this clonotype: Its antigen remains unidentified.

The TCR comes from a man aged 65 to 79 in good health. The chain has TRBV7-2 and TRBJ2-4, with 7 bases aligning to TRBD2. The material sequenced was blood. For the CDR3, the DNA is TGTGCCAGCAGCTTAGTTTGGGGGGGTACCAAAAACATTCAGTACTTC. It codes for CASSLVWGGTKNIQYF.